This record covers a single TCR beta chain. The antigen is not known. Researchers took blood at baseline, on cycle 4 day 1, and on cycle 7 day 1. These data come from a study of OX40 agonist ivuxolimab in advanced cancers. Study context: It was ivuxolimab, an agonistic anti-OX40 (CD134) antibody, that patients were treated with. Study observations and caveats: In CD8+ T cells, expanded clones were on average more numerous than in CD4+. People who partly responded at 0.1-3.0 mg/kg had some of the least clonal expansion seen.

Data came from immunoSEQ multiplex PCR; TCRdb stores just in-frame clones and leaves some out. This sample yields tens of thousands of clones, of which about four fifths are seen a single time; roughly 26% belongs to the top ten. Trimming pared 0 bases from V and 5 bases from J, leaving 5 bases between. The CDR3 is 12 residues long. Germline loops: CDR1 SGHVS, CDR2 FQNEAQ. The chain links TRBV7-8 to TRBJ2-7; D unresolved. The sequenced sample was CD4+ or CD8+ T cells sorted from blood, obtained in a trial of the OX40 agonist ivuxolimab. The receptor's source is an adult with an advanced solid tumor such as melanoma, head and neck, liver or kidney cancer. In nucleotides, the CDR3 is TGTGCCAGCAGCTTAGCGATGAACGAGCAGTACTTC. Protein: CASSLAMNEQYF. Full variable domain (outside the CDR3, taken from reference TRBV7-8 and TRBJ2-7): GAGVSQSPRYKVAKRGQDVALRCDPISGHVSLFWYQQALGQGPEFLTYFQNEAQLDKSGLPSDRFFAERPEGSVSTLKIQRTQQEDSAVYLCASSLAMNEQYFGPGTRLTVT.